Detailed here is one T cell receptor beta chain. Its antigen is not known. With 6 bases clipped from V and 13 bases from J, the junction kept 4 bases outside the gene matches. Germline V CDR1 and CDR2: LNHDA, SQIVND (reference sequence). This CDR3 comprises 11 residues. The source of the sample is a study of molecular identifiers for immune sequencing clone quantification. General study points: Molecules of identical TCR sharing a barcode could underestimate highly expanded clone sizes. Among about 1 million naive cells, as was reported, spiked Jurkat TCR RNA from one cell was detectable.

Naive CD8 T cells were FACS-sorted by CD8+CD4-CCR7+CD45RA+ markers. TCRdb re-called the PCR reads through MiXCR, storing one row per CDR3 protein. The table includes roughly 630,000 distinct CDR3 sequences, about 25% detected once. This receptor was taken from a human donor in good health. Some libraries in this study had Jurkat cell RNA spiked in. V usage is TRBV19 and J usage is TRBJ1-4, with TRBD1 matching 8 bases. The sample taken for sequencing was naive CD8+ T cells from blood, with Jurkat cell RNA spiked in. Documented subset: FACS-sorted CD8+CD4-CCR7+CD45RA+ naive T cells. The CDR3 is CASRDGQGLFF. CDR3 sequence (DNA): TGTGCCAGTAGGGATGGACAGGGACTGTTTTTT.